This entry lists 24 T cell receptor beta chains sequenced from one sample in a study of T-cell reconstitution after alpha-beta-depleted transplantation in children. During its preparation, the TCRbeta library received unique molecular identifiers. Each CDR3 protein is one row after TCRdb ran MiXCR on the PCR reads. The sample includes 750,000 to 950,000 distinct CDR3 sequences, 15% to 20% of them seen just once. Material: PBMCs, mostly from graft donor cells, obtained 360 days after TCRalphabeta/CD19-depleted stem cell transplant. The receptor set was obtained from a male patient aged 10 to 17 who had a stem cell transplant for acute lymphoblastic leukemia, so the T cells may come from the graft donor.

V gene TRBV20-1 combines with J gene TRBJ2-7; 11 positions agree with TRBD2. The J segment lost 2 bases and the V segment lost 5 bases, leaving 11 bases of the junction unmatched. CDR1 is DFQATT and CDR2 is SNEGSKA in the germline V gene (reference sequence). The CDR3 sequence is 16 residues long. CDR3 amino acids: CSAPPHTSGRPYEQYF. The CDR3 nucleotides are TGCAGTGCTCCGCCCCATACTAGCGGGAGACCCTACGAGCAGTACTTC.

V and J are TRBV25-1 and TRBJ2-2, with TRBD2 matching 14 bases. The length of the CDR3 is 19 residues. Trimming cost V 5 bases and J 0 bases; bases outside gene matches: 8. The germline CDR1 and CDR2 sequences are MGHDK and SYGVNS. Here the CDR3 reads CASSIPTSGRVSNTGELFF. The CDR3 DNA sequence: TGTGCCAGCAGTATTCCGACTAGCGGGAGGGTCTCGAACACCGGGGAGCTGTTTTTT.

This clonotype was detected only a few times. V usage is TRBV6-2 or TRBV6-3 and J usage is TRBJ2-7, with a possible D match to TRBD2 (6 bases). CDR3 size: 16 residues. CDR1 is MNHEY, CDR2 SVGEGT, per germline. V lost 6 bases, J lost 3 bases, and 21 bases lay in between. CDR3 nucleotides: TGTGCCAGCAGAAGGGGACTGAGCTGGAAGGTCTACGAGCAGTACTTC. Protein product: CASRRGLSWKVYEQYF.

Notes on this clonotype: A read error is possible here, since a much larger clone lies one base away. The chain joins TRBV20-1 to TRBJ2-5; D perhaps matches TRBD2 (6 bases). This CDR3 has 15 amino acids. The germline V gene has CDR1 DFQATT and CDR2 SNEGSKA (reference sequence). CDR3: CCAKAGLARQETQYF. The CDR3 DNA reads TGCTGTGCTAAGGCGGGGCTAGCGCGCCAAGAGACCCAGTACTTC.

The V gene is TRBV27, the J gene TRBJ2-7; D unresolved. V was cut by 5 bases and J by 0 bases, with 11 bases left in between. CDR1 and CDR2 (germline): MNHEY, SMNVEV (reference sequence). The CDR3 is made up of 14 amino acids. The CDR3 bases are TGTGCCAGCAGTACCCGCCTGAGCTCCTACGAGCAGTACTTC. This translates into CASSTRLSSYEQYF.

This chain joins TRBV6-5 and TRBJ2-7; 7 nucleotides line up with TRBD2. This CDR3 comprises 17 residues. Trimming took 1 base from V and 0 from J; bases not matched to a gene: 9. Germline CDR1 and CDR2: MNHEY and SVGAGI. In nucleotides, the CDR3 is TGTGCCAGCAGTTACTACTCCTTGGGGGGGAGCTCCTACGAGCAGTACTTC. Translated: CASSYYSLGGSSYEQYF.

This clonotype was recorded many times. The chain couples TRBV5-5 to TRBJ2-2; 7 nucleotides match TRBD1. Looked up from germline, CDR1 is SGHKS and CDR2 is YYEKEE (reference sequence). CDR3 length equals 18 residues. J lost 3 bases, V lost 3 bases, and 14 bases had no gene match. CDR3 sequence reads: CASSSLTRQGWDTGELFF. The CDR3 DNA sequence: TGTGCCAGCAGCTCCTTAACCCGACAGGGATGGGACACCGGGGAGCTGTTTTTT.

CDR3 residues: CSVERTGRGRETTYEQYF. CDR3 nucleotide sequence: TGCAGCGTTGAAAGGACAGGGAGAGGGCGGGAGACCACCTACGAGCAGTACTTC. This chain joins TRBV29-1 and TRBJ2-7; tentatively, D is TRBD1 (8 bases). The germline V gene encodes CDR1 SQVTM and CDR2 ANQGSEA. V was clipped by 2 bases and J by 2 bases, with 25 bases between them. The CDR3 contains 18 residues.

A few counts support this clonotype. The chain employs TRBV20-1 and TRBJ2-3; D is perhaps TRBD2 (5 bases). Per germline, CDR1 DFQATT and CDR2 SNEGSKA (reference sequence). This CDR3 region has 14 residues. Trimming took 2 bases from V and 2 from J, leaving 11 bases between them. The CDR3 spells CSARKDSFTDTQYF. DNA for the CDR3: TGCAGTGCTAGAAAGGACTCATTCACAGATACGCAGTATTTT.

About this clonotype itself: The junction and the germline gene differ at one end; a read error may be behind it. The V call is TRBV6-5, the J call TRBJ1-1; D not resolved. Germline CDR1 MNHEY, CDR2 SVGAGI. The CDR3 runs 16 residues. CDR3 residues: CASGYDWSSANTEAFF. DNA for the CDR3: TGTGCCAGCGGTTACGACTGGTCCTCCGCGAACACTGAAGCTTTCTTT.

This clonotype was observed a few times. This chain uses TRBV4-1 with TRBJ1-4, with TRBD1 identical over 10 bases. Germline CDR1 reads MGHRA; CDR2 reads YSYEKL. This CDR3 has 17 amino acids. V shed 4 bases and J 5 bases; nucleotides not matched to a gene: 10. The CDR3, as DNA: TGCGCCAGCAGCCTGGGACAGGGGAAGAAGGGGAATGAAAAACTGTTTTTT. Translating it yields CASSLGQGKKGNEKLFF.

The CDR3 loop reads CASSPIYRGTATDTQYF. In DNA form, the CDR3 reads TGTGCCAGCAGCCCGATCTACAGGGGCACGGCCACAGATACGCAGTATTTT. This chain links TRBV9 with TRBJ2-3; the match to TRBD1 covers 7 bases. With V trimmed by 4 bases and J by 2 bases, 13 bases remained unmatched. The CDR3 consists of 17 residues. The germline gives CDR1 SGDLS, CDR2 YYNGEE.

This clonotype was recorded a few times. V and J are TRBV12-3 or TRBV12-4 and TRBJ1-5; TRBD1 matches 8 bases. The CDR3 has 16 residues. Trimming took 5 bases from V and 3 from J; bases not matched to a gene: 9. The CDR3 coding sequence is TGTGCCAGCAGTCCCATTGACAGGGGCATCAATCAGCCCCAGCATTTT. Amino acids: CASSPIDRGINQPQHF.

This clonotype was counted ten times or more. This sequence joins TRBV7-9 and TRBJ1-4; D uncertain. The germline V gene has CDR1 SEHNR and CDR2 FQNEAQ (reference sequence). This CDR3 is 14 amino acids long. Trimming left V 1 base short and J 8 bases short, with 11 bases between. The CDR3 sequence: CASSLVQVKEKLFF. Written as DNA, the CDR3 is TGTGCCAGCAGCTTAGTCCAGGTGAAGGAAAAACTGTTTTTT.

This clonotype was picked up many times. V usage is TRBV20-1 and J usage is TRBJ2-3; a weak D match, TRBD1 (6 bases). CDR3 length equals 15 residues. Germline CDR1 reads DFQATT; CDR2 reads SNEGSKA (reference sequence). V shed 1 base and J shed 0 bases, with 11 bases lying between them. CDR3: CSARAGTTSTDTQYF. CDR3 in DNA: TGCAGTGCTAGAGCAGGGACAACTAGCACAGATACGCAGTATTTT.

This clonotype was picked up many times. The chain recombines TRBV4-1 with TRBJ2-1; D is unresolved. The CDR3 has 12 amino acids. With 1 base removed from V and 10 bases from J, the gap between germline ends came to 8 bases. CDR1 is MGHRA, CDR2 YSYEKL, per germline. The CDR3 spells CASSQVAREQFF. DNA of the CDR3: TGCGCCAGCAGCCAAGTGGCCCGGGAGCAGTTCTTC.

The chain uses TRBV29-1 and TRBJ2-7, with a tentative D call TRBD2 (7 bases). Germline values: CDR1 SQVTM, CDR2 ANQGSEA. There are 14 residues in the CDR3. Trimming stripped 6 bases from V and 3 bases from J, with 18 bases between. This CDR3 is CSVDLRGGGYEQYF. The CDR3 bases are TGCAGCGTCGACCTTAGGGGGGGAGGCTACGAGCAGTACTTC.

CDR3 in amino acids: CSARDPRDSGGSYNEQFF. The CDR3 DNA is TGCAGTGCTAGAGATCCTCGAGACAGCGGGGGATCCTACAATGAGCAGTTCTTC. The chain links TRBV20-1 to TRBJ2-1, with TRBD2 matching 8 bases. The CDR3 is 18 amino acids. J was trimmed by 1 base and V by 0 bases; bases with no gene match: 11. Germline loops: CDR1 DFQATT, CDR2 SNEGSKA (reference sequence).

The table lists this clonotype with a few counts. The V and J genes are TRBV5-1 and TRBJ2-7; tentatively, D is TRBD1 (5 bases). The germline CDR1 and CDR2 sequences are SGHRS and YFSETQ. V lost 0 bases to trimming and J lost 5 bases, with 15 bases between them. The CDR3 totals 15 residues. The CDR3, as DNA: TGCGCCAGCAGCTTGGAAGCAGGGTTGTTCGACGAGCAGTACTTC. Translation: CASSLEAGLFDEQYF.

This clonotype has only one observation. This chain joins TRBV27 and TRBJ2-5; D is perhaps TRBD2 (5 bases). Trimming cost V 5 bases and J 6 bases, with 13 bases left between them. The CDR3 is 13 amino acids. Germline V gives CDR1 MNHEY, CDR2 SMNVEV (reference sequence). This chain's CDR3 is CASSRDYSKTQYF. The CDR3 DNA sequence: TGTGCCAGCAGTAGAGACTACTCGAAGACCCAGTACTTC.

V is TRBV15 and J is TRBJ2-3; 8 bases align to TRBD2. Trimming removed 5 bases from V and 14 bases from J; junction bases left unmatched: 9. Looked up from germline, CDR1 is LNHNV and CDR2 is YYDKDF (reference sequence). This CDR3 is built from 12 residues. The CDR3 DNA reads TGTGCCACCAGCCTTAGCGGGACCGGGGTGTATTTT. This translates into CATSLSGTGVYF.

This clonotype was observed a handful of times. CDR3 amino acids: CSVVGWPQGGPYEQYF. The CDR3 DNA reads TGCAGCGTTGTGGGGTGGCCTCAGGGAGGTCCCTACGAGCAGTACTTC. The V call is TRBV29-1, the J call TRBJ2-7, with TRBD2 as a possible D gene (6 bases). Per the germline V gene, CDR1 is SQVTM and CDR2 is ANQGSEA. The CDR3 is made up of 16 amino acids. The germline V and J ends were trimmed by 4 bases and 2 bases, with 21 bases remaining between them.

In this sample, this clonotype turned up a few times. The DNA of the CDR3 is TGCGCCAGCAGCTTGGGGGAGTTTCAAGAGACCCAGTACTTC. It yields the protein CASSLGEFQETQYF. The V gene is TRBV5-1, the J gene TRBJ2-5, with TRBD2 as a possible D gene (5 bases). The germline gives CDR1 SGHRS, CDR2 YFSETQ. CDR3 length: 14 residues. Trimming took off 0 bases at V and 2 bases at J, with 8 bases between the two ends.

This clonotype was observed a handful of times. The chain joins TRBV7-6 to TRBJ2-7, with 7 bases fitting TRBD2. Per germline, CDR1 SGHVS and CDR2 FNYEAQ. After removal of 1 base from V and 2 bases from J, the junction contained 5 bases not matched to a gene. The CDR3 is 15 residues long. CDR3 coding DNA: TGTGCCAGCAGCTTAGGGGAGGGTCCAACCTACGAGCAGTACTTC. Its protein product is CASSLGEGPTYEQYF.